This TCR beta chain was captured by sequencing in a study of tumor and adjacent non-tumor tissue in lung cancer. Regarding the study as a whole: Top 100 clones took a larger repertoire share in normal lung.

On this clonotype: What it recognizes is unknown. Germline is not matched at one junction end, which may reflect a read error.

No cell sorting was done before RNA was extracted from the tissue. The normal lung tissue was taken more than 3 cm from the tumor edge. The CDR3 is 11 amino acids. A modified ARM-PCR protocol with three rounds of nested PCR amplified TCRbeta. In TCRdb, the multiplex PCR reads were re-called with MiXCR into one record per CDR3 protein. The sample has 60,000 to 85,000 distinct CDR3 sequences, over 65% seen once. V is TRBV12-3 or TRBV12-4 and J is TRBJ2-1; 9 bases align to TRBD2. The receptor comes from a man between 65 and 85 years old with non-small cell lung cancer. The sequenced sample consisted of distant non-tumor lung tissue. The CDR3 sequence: CVSRTSVEQFF. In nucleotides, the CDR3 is TGTGTCAGCAGGACTAGCGTTGAGCAGTTCTTC.